The 24 T cell receptor beta chains in this list originate from one sample, sequenced in a study of blood T cell repertoires in COVID-19. Clones were read by immunoSEQ multiplex PCR, and TCRdb kept only the in-frame ones, dropping some. This sample has some 320,000 clones, with about nine tenths found just once. Specimen: PBMCs or T cells enriched from blood (not recorded which). The receptors were sampled from a man between 60 and 75 years old who had recovered from COVID-19.

A remark on this clone: Other DNA sequences in the same sample also yield this CDR3. V gene TRBV7-9 combines with J gene TRBJ2-7; D is undetermined. The CDR3 loop spans 14 amino acids. Trimming left V 5 bases short and J 1 base short, with 12 bases between. Germline V gene lookup returns CDR1 SEHNR and CDR2 FQNEAQ (reference sequence). DNA for the CDR3: TGTGCCAGCAGCCTTGGAGCCTCATCCTACGAGCAGTACTTC. Translated, it gives CASSLGASSYEQYF.

V and J are TRBV28 and TRBJ1-6; the D gene is possibly TRBD1 (5 bases). CDR1 MDHEN and CDR2 SYDVKM come from the germline V gene. The V gene lost 3 bases and the J gene lost 8 bases, with 11 bases spanning the gap. CDR3 size: 14 residues. The chain's CDR3 is CASSFWGVDSPLHF. The DNA for the CDR3 is TGTGCCAGCAGTTTTTGGGGGGTTGATTCACCCCTCCACTTT.

The chain links TRBV19 to TRBJ2-7; 9 bases are shared with TRBD2. Germline trimming cut 5 bases from V and 5 bases from J; bases unmatched to any gene: 7. CDR3 length equals 14 residues. CDR1 and CDR2 (germline): LNHDA, SQIVND (reference sequence). CDR3 coding DNA: TGTGCCAGTAGTGAAGCCGTAGCGGGAGACGAGCAGTACTTC. It is translated as CASSEAVAGDEQYF.

The chain is built from TRBV28 and TRBJ2-3, with TRBD2 matching over 7 bases. V was pared by 2 bases and J by 0 bases, with 2 bases of the junction left unmatched. Germline V gives CDR1 MDHEN, CDR2 SYDVKM. This CDR3 has 15 residues. CDR3 residues: CASSLVGGSTDTQYF. The CDR3 DNA reads as TGTGCCAGCAGTTTAGTGGGGGGGAGCACAGATACGCAGTATTTT.

The gene calls are TRBV7-2 and TRBJ2-5; 7 bases map to TRBD2. The germline V gene has CDR1 SGHTA and CDR2 FQGNSA. V lost 5 bases to trimming and J lost 5 bases; unmatched junction nucleotides: 5. The CDR3 spans 13 residues. CDR3 region: CASSTGGGETQYF. CDR3 DNA sequence: TGTGCCAGCAGCACGGGGGGAGGGGAGACCCAGTACTTC.

The chain links TRBV9 to TRBJ1-4, with 11 bases identical to TRBD1. The CDR3 contains 18 residues. The germline gives CDR1 SGDLS, CDR2 YYNGEE. The ends lost 4 bases at V and 4 bases at J; junction bases unmatched: 12. The CDR3, as DNA: TGTGCCAGCAGCCGTAGTGCTTGGACAGGGGGCAATAATGAAAAACTGTTTTTT. Its protein is CASSRSAWTGGNNEKLFF.

This chain connects TRBV7-3 to TRBJ2-3; TRBD2 aligns across 11 bases. After removal of 5 bases from V and 0 bases from J, the junction contained 4 bases not matched to a gene. The CDR3 length is 16 residues. CDR1 is SGHTA and CDR2 is FQGTGA in the germline V gene. The CDR3 bases are TGTGCCAGCAGCACGACTAGCGGGACTAGCACAGATACGCAGTATTTT. This sequence encodes CASSTTSGTSTDTQYF. Using reference TRBV7-3 and TRBJ2-3 for the parts outside the CDR3, the full variable domain is GAGVSQTPSNKVTEKGKYVELRCDPISGHTALYWYRQSLGQGPEFLIYFQGTGAADDSGLPNDRFFAVRPEGSVSTLKIQRTERGDSAVYLCASSTTSGTSTDTQYFGPGTRLTVL.

The gene calls are TRBV6-5 and TRBJ2-7, with a tentative D call TRBD1 (5 bases). Trimming took 2 bases from V and 1 from J, leaving 9 bases between them. The V gene's germline CDR1 is MNHEY and CDR2 SVGAGI. This CDR3 is built from 14 residues. CDR3 protein: CASSYVAGSYEQYF. The CDR3 coding sequence is TGTGCCAGCAGTTACGTCGCAGGGTCCTACGAGCAGTACTTC.

The V and J genes are TRBV7-8 and TRBJ1-1, with TRBD1 matching 7 bases. Germline CDR1 and CDR2: SGHVS and FQNEAQ. V shed 0 bases, J shed 2 bases, and the junction held 9 bases outside the gene matches. This CDR3 is 17 amino acids long. CDR3 DNA: TGTGCCAGCAGCTTAGCACGGGCAGGGGGTATCAACACTGAAGCTTTCTTT. Translated: CASSLARAGGINTEAFF. Full variable domain (remainder filled in from reference TRBV7-8 and TRBJ1-1): GAGVSQSPRYKVAKRGQDVALRCDPISGHVSLFWYQQALGQGPEFLTYFQNEAQLDKSGLPSDRFFAERPEGSVSTLKIQRTQQEDSAVYLCASSLARAGGINTEAFFGQGTRLTVV.

The V call is TRBV28, the J call TRBJ2-7; TRBD1 matches 9 bases. The CDR3 totals 15 residues. Germline CDR1 MDHEN, CDR2 SYDVKM. V lost 10 bases, J lost 5 bases, and 15 bases stayed unmatched. The CDR3 bases are TGTGCCACCACCGCCCTGGGACAGGGACCCCACGAGCAGTACTTC. Its translation is CATTALGQGPHEQYF.

The V and J genes are TRBV23-1 and TRBJ1-6, with 7 bases matching TRBD1. TRBV23-1 is filed as an ORF, its function uncertain. J gave up 7 bases and V 3 bases, and 0 bases lay outside the gene matches. The CDR3 consists of 13 residues. The CDR3 DNA follows: TGCGCCAGCAGTCAGGGACAGAATTCACCCCTCCACTTT. Protein product: CASSQGQNSPLHF.

V is TRBV6-1 and J is TRBJ2-3; TRBD2 agrees at 12 bases. CDR3 length: 16 residues. CDR1 is MNHNS and CDR2 is SASEGT in the germline V gene. The V segment lost 4 bases and the J segment 2 bases; nucleotides outside the gene matches: 4. The CDR3: CASSGGLAGLTDTQYF. The CDR3 DNA reads TGTGCCAGCAGTGGGGGACTAGCGGGCCTCACAGATACGCAGTATTTT.

This chain joins TRBV21-1 and TRBJ2-7; the table names TRBD2, a call not compared with the DNA. TRBV21-1 is given as a pseudogene. This CDR3 has 16 residues. DNA of the CDR3: TGTGCCAGCAGCAAATTGAGCGGGAGGTACGTCTACGAGCAGTACTTC. It yields the protein CASSKLSGRYVYEQYF.

This chain's CDR3 is CAGPAGSSNQPQHF. The CDR3 DNA reads as TGTGCCGGTCCCGCGGGGAGTAGCAATCAGCCCCAGCATTTT. This chain links TRBV2 with TRBJ1-5; D not certain. CDR3 length: 14 residues. Germline V lookup: CDR1 SNHLY, CDR2 FYNNEI. Trimming removed 11 bases from V and 0 bases from J, with 14 bases in between.

V gene TRBV2 combines with J gene TRBJ2-7; possibly TRBD1 for D (5 bases). CDR3 length: 19 residues. In germline, CDR1 is SNHLY, CDR2 FYNNEI. Trimming stripped 7 bases from V and 0 bases from J, with 28 bases between. The CDR3 protein is CASILRGKSDSFLSYEQYF. As DNA, the CDR3 is TGTGCCAGCATTTTAAGGGGCAAAAGCGACTCGTTCCTCTCCTACGAGCAGTACTTC.

The rearrangement joins TRBV10-2 to TRBJ1-1; a weak D match, TRBD1 (5 bases). The CDR3 is 13 amino acids. CDR1 and CDR2 (germline): WSHSY, SAAADI. V was trimmed by 4 bases and J by 1 base, leaving 7 bases between them. The CDR3 is CASSGQPNTEAFF. CDR3 sequence (DNA): TGCGCCAGCAGTGGACAGCCGAACACTGAAGCTTTCTTT.

The chain joins TRBV7-2 to TRBJ2-3, with a weak D call TRBD1 (6 bases). V was trimmed by 4 bases and J by 0 bases, leaving 20 bases between them. This CDR3 contains 18 residues. Germline loops: CDR1 SGHTA, CDR2 FQGNSA. The CDR3 is CASSSPPYQGSSTDTQYF. In DNA, the CDR3 is TGTGCCAGCAGCTCTCCCCCTTATCAGGGGAGCAGCACAGATACGCAGTATTTT.

The genes are TRBV5-4 and TRBJ1-4; 8 positions agree with TRBD1. The trim removed 0 bases at V and 5 bases at J, leaving 0 bases unmatched. Per the germline V gene, CDR1 is SGHNT and CDR2 is YYREEE (reference sequence). CDR3 length equals 14 residues. The CDR3 DNA is TGTGCCAGCAGCTTGGGGACAGGGAATGAAAAACTGTTTTTT. Amino acid sequence: CASSLGTGNEKLFF.

The chain carries TRBV19 and TRBJ1-5, with 9 bases fitting TRBD1. Germline trimming cut 3 bases from V and 5 bases from J; bases unmatched to any gene: 5. Germline values: CDR1 LNHDA, CDR2 SQIVND (reference sequence). The length of the CDR3 is 15 residues. The CDR3 DNA follows: TGTGCCAGTAGTATCATGGGACAGGGTCATCAGCCCCAGCATTTT. It specifies CASSIMGQGHQPQHF.

This clone was recorded once. V and J are TRBV7-2 and TRBJ2-7; 8 bases are shared with TRBD1. Germline V CDR1 and CDR2: SGHTA, FQGNSA. The CDR3 covers 14 residues. V was pared by 7 bases and J by 5 bases, with 10 bases of the junction left unmatched. CDR3 residues: CASNQPTGVDEQYF. CDR3 DNA sequence: TGTGCCAGCAACCAGCCGACAGGGGTCGACGAGCAGTACTTC.

V is TRBV6-5 and J is TRBJ1-2; the match to TRBD1 covers 10 bases. The CDR3 is 15 amino acids. V shed 4 bases and J 2 bases; nucleotides not matched to a gene: 4. CDR1 and CDR2 from the germline V gene are MNHEY and SVGAGI. CDR3 in amino acids: CASSSPGQGNYGYTF. The CDR3 DNA reads TGTGCCAGCAGTTCGCCGGGACAGGGGAACTATGGCTACACCTTC.

The J gene is TRBJ1-4, the V gene TRBV19; D gene unclear. The ends were cut back, 6 bases at V and 5 bases at J, with 16 bases in the middle. Germline values: CDR1 LNHDA, CDR2 SQIVND (reference sequence). This CDR3 has 15 amino acids. CDR3 nucleotides: TGTGCCAGTAGGGAGGGTTTCGTGGTCAATGAAAAACTGTTTTTT. It codes for CASREGFVVNEKLFF.

This chain's CDR3 is CASSADRAAGNQPQHF. CDR3 nucleotide sequence: TGTGCCAGTAGTGCCGACAGGGCGGCAGGGAATCAGCCCCAGCATTTT. The rearrangement links TRBV19 to TRBJ1-5; TRBD1 matches 7 bases. The CDR3 runs 16 residues. Germline V CDR1 and CDR2: LNHDA, SQIVND (reference sequence). V shed 5 bases, J shed 4 bases, and the junction held 11 bases outside the gene matches.

The chain joins TRBV28 to TRBJ2-3; D unclear. Germline values: CDR1 MDHEN, CDR2 SYDVKM. The CDR3 has 13 residues. V was trimmed by 7 bases and J by 5 bases, leaving 13 bases between them. The CDR3 DNA is TGTGCCAGCACCCTACCCCCCGTAGATACGCAGTATTTT. This sequence encodes CASTLPPVDTQYF.